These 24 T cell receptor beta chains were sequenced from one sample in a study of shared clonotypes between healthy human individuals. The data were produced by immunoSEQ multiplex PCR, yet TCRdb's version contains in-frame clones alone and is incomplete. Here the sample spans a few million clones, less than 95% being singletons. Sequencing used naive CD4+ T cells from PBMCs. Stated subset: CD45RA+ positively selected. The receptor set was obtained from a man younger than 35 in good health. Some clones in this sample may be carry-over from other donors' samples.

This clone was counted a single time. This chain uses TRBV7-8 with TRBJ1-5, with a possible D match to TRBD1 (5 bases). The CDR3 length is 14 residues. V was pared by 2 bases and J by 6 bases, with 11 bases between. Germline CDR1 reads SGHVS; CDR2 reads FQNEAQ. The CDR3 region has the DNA TGTGCCAGCAGCTTAAGGGCGGGGGTTCAGCCCCAGCATTTT. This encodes CASSLRAGVQPQHF.

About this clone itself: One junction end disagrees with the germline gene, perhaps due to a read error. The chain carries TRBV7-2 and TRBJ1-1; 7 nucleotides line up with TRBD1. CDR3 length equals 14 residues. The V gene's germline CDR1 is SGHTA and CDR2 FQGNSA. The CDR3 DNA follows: TGTGCCAGCAGCTTTTCAGGGGGTAACACTGAAGGTTTCTTT. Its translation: CASSFSGGNTEGFF. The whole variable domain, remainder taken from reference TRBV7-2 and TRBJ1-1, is GAGVSQSPSNKVTEKGKDVELRCDPISGHTALYWYRQSLGQGLEFLIYFQGNSAPDKSGLPSDRFSAERTGGSVSTLTIQRTQQEDSAVYLCASSFSGGNTEGFFGQGTRLTVV.

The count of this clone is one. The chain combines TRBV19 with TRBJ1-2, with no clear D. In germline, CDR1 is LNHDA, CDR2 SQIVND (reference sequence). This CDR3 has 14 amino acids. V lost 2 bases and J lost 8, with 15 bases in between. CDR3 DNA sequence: TGTGCCAGTAGTATATGGGAAAGAAGTCTCGGCTACACCTTC. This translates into CASSIWERSLGYTF. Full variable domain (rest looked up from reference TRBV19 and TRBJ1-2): DGGITQSPKYLFRKEGQNVTLSCEQNLNHDAMYWYRQDPGQGLRLIYYSQIVNDFQKGDIAEGYSVSREKKESFPLTVTSAQKNPTAFYLCASSIWERSLGYTFGSGTRLTVV.

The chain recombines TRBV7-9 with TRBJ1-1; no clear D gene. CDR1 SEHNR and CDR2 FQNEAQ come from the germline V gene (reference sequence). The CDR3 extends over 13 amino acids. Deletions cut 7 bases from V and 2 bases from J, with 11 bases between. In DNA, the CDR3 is TGTGCCAGCACCTTGAGCAGTAACACTGAAGCTTTCTTT. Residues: CASTLSSNTEAFF.

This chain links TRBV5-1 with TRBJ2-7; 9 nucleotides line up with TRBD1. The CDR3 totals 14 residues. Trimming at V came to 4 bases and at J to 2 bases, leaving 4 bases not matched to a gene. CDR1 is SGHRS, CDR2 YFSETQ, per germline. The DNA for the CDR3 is TGCGCCAGCAGCACCCGGGACAGGGCCTACGAGCAGTACTTC. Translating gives CASSTRDRAYEQYF.

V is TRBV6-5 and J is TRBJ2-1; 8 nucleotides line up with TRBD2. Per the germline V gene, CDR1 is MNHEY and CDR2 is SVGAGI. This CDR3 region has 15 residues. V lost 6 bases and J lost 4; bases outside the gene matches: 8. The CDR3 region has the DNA TGTGCCAGCAGCCGACTAGCGAGGGCGTACAATGAGCAGTTCTTC. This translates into CASSRLARAYNEQFF.

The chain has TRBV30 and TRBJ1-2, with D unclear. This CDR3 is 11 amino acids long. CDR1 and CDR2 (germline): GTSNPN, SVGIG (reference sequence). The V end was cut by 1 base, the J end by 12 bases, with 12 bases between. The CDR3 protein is CAWSEEGGDTF. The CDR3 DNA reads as TGTGCCTGGAGTGAAGAGGGTGGAGACACCTTC.

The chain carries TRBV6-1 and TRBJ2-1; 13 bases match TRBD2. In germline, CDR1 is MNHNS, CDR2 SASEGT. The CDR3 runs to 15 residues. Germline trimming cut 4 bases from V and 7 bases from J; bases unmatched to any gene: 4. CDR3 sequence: CASSGGTSGMNEQFF. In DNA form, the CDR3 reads TGTGCCAGCAGTGGGGGGACTAGCGGGATGAATGAGCAGTTCTTC.

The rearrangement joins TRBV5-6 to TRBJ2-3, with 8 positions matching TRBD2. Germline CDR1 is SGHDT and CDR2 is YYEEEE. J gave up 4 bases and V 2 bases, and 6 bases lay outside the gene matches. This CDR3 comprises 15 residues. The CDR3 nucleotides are TGTGCCAGCAGCTTTAGCGGGGTGGGAGCAGATACGCAGTATTTT. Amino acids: CASSFSGVGADTQYF.

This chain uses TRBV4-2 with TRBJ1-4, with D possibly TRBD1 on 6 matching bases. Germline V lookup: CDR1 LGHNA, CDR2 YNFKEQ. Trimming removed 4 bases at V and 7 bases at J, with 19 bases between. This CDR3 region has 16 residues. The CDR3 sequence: CASSPGERGRSEKLFF. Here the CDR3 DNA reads TGTGCCAGCAGCCCAGGGGAGAGGGGAAGGAGTGAAAAACTGTTTTTT.

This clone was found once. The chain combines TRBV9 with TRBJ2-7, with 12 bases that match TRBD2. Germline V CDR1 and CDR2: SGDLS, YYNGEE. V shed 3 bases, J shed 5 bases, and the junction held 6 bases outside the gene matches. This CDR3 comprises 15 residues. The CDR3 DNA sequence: TGTGCCAGCAGCGGAAGACTAGCGGGAGCGGACGAGCAGTACTTC. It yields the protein CASSGRLAGADEQYF. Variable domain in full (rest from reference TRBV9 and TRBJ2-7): DSGVTQTPKHLITATGQRVTLRCSPRSGDLSVYWYQQSLDQGLQFLIQYYNGEERAKGNILERFSAQQFPDLHSELNLSSLELGDSALYFCASSGRLAGADEQYFGPGTRLTVT.

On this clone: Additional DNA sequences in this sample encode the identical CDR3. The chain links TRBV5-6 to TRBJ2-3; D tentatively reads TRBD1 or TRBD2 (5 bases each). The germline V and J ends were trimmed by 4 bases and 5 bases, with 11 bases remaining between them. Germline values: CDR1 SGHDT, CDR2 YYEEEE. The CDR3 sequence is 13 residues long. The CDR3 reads CASSLGRQDTQYF. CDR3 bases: TGTGCCAGCAGCCTGGGACGACAAGATACGCAGTATTTT.

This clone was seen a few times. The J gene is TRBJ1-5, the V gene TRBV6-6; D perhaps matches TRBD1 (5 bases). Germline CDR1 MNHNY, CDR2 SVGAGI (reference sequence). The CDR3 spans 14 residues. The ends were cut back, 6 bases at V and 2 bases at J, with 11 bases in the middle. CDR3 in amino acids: CASRGSGGNQPQHF. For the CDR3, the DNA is TGTGCCAGCAGAGGGTCGGGGGGCAATCAGCCCCAGCATTTT.

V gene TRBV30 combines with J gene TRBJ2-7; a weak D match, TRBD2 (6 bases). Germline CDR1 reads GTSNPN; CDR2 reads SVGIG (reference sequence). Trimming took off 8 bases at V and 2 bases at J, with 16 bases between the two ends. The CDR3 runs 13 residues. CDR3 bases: TGTGCCATCAGCGGGTTGGGCACCTACGAGCAGTACTTC. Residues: CAISGLGTYEQYF.

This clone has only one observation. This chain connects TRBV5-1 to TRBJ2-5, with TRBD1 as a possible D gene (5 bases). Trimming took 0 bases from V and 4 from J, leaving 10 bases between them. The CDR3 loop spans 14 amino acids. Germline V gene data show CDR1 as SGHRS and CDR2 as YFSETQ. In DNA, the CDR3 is TGCGCCAGCAGCTTGGGGGGCCTTAGAGAGACCCAGTACTTC. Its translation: CASSLGGLRETQYF.

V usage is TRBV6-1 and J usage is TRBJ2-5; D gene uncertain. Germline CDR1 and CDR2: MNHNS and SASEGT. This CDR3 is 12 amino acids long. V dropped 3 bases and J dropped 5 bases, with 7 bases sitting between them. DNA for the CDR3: TGTGCCAGCAGTGACCTAACCGAGACCCAGTACTTC. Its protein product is CASSDLTETQYF.

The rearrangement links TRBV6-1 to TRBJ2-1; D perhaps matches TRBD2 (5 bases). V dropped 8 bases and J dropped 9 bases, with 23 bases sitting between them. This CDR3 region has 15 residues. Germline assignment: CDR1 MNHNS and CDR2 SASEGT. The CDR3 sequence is CASQTVWEWVGEQFF. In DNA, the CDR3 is TGTGCCAGCCAAACTGTTTGGGAGTGGGTGGGTGAGCAGTTCTTC.

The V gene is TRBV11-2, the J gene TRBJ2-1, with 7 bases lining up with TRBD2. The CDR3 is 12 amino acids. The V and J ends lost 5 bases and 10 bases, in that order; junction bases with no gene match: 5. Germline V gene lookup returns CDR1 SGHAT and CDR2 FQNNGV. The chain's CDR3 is CASSRLAREQFF. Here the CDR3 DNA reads TGTGCCAGCAGCCGACTAGCCCGGGAGCAGTTCTTC.

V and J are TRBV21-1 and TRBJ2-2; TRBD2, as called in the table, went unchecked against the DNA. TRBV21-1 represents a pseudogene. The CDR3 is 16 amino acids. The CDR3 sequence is CASSKTSRCVTGELFF. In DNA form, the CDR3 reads TGTGCCAGCAGCAAAACCTCGCGTTGCGTAACCGGGGAGCTGTTTTTT.

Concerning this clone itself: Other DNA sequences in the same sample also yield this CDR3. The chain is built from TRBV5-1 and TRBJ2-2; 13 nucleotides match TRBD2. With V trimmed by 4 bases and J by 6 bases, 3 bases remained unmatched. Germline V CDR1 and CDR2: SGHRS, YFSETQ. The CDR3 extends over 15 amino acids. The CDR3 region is CASSRLAGGPGELFF. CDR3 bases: TGCGCCAGCAGCCGACTAGCGGGAGGCCCCGGGGAGCTGTTTTTT.

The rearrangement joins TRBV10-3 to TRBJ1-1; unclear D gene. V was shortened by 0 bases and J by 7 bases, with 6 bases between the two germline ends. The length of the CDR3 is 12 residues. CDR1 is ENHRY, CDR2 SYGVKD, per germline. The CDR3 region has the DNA TGTGCCATCAGTGAGTCGCACAGTGAAGCTTTCTTT. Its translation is CAISESHSEAFF.

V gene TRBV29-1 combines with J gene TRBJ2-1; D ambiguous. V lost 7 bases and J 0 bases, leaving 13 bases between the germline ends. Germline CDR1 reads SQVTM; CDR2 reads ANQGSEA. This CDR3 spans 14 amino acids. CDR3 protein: CSARFGPSYNEQFF. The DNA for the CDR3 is TGCAGCGCCCGTTTTGGACCCTCCTACAATGAGCAGTTCTTC.

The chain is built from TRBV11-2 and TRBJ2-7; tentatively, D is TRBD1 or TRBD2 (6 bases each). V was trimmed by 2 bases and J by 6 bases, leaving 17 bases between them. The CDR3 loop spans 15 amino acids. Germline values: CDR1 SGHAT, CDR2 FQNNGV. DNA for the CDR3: TGTGCCAGCAGCTTAACATCTGGGGGGCGGGGCGAGCAGTACTTC. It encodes CASSLTSGGRGEQYF.

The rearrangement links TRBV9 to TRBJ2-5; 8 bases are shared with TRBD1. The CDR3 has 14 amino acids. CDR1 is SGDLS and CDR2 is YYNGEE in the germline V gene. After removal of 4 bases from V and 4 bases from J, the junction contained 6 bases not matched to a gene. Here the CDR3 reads CASSSSGGRETQYF. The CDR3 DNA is TGTGCCAGCAGCTCATCAGGGGGCCGAGAGACCCAGTACTTC.